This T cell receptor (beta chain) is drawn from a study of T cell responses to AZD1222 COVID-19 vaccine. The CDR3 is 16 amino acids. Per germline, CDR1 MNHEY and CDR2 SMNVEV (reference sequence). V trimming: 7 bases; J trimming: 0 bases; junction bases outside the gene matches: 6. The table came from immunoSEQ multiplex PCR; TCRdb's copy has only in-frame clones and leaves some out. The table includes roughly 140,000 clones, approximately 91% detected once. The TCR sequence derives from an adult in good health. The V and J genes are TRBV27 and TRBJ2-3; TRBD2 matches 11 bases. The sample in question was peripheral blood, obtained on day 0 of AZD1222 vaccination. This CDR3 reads CASTPWTSGSTDTQYF. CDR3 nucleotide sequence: TGTGCCAGCACCCCCTGGACTAGCGGGAGCACAGATACGCAGTATTTT.